This T cell receptor beta chain came from a study of T cells in Graves' hyperthyroidism and ophthalmopathy. Many counts were recorded for this clonotype. RNA transcripts provided the source from which TCR beta CDR3 regions were amplified. With the HTBI primer set, the TCR CDR3 went through a first round of RT-PCR. TCRdb called the multiplex PCR reads again in MiXCR, with one record for every CDR3 protein. Here the sample spans about 260,000 distinct CDR3 sequences, about 20% being singletons. CDR3 length: 15 residues. Per germline, CDR1 DFQATT and CDR2 SNEGSKA (reference sequence). V dropped 5 bases and J dropped 5; count of bases not matched to a gene: 9.

Sequenced input: blood. The origin of this receptor is a man in his thirties or forties with Graves' ophthalmopathy. V usage is TRBV20-1 and J usage is TRBJ2-5; TRBD2 matches 12 bases. CDR3 sequence: CSAYRLAGVRETQYF. The CDR3 DNA follows: TGCAGTGCTTATCGACTAGCGGGAGTAAGGGAGACCCAGTACTTC.